This TCR beta chain comes out of a study of blood T cell repertoires in COVID-19. The wider study: Both acute and convalescent COVID-19 samples were obtained from the United States, Italy and Spain. Nucleic acid was either cDNA or gDNA, and it came from T cells, B-cell-depleted T cells, or PBMCs.

With 3 bases clipped from V and 2 bases from J, the junction kept 4 bases outside the gene matches. The CDR3 extends over 16 amino acids. Germline loops: CDR1 KGHSH, CDR2 LQKENI. Original processing notes: It was from reference gene primer amplification that nucleated cell counts were estimated. The data were produced by immunoSEQ multiplex PCR, yet TCRdb's version contains in-frame clones alone and is incomplete. The V and J calls and clone size come from that table; D and trimming were worked out from the DNA. The data contain around 300,000 clones, roughly 87% of them seen just once; the ten biggest clones take up more than 7.5%. This clone was observed once.

The sequencing sample was made of peripheral blood. This clonotype was sampled from a man aged 18-30 years with active or convalescent COVID-19. The chain has TRBV18 and TRBJ2-5; 12 bases map to TRBD2. CDR3 loop: CASSPSLAGGQETQYF. In DNA, the CDR3 is TGTGCCAGCTCACCGAGCCTAGCGGGGGGGCAAGAGACCCAGTACTTC.